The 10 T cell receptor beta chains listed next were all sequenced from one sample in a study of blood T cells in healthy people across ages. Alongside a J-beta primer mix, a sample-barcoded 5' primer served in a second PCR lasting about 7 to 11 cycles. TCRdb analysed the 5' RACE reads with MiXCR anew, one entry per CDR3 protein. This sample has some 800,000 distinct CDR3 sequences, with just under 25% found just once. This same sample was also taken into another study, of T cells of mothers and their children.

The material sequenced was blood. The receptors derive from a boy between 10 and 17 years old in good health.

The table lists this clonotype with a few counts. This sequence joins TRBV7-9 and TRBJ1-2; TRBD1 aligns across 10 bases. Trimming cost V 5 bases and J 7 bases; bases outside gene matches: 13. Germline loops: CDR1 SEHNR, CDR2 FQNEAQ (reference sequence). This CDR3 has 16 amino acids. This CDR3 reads CASSPIRTGGRGGYTF. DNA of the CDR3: TGTGCCAGCAGCCCCATCCGGACAGGGGGAAGGGGTGGCTACACCTTC.

Here the CDR3 DNA reads TGCGCCAGCAGCCATCGCGGACTAGCTGAGACCCAGTACTTC. Its protein is CASSHRGLAETQYF. This chain connects TRBV4-3 to TRBJ2-5, with 8 bases identical to TRBD2. Trimming took 3 bases from V and 5 from J; bases not matched to a gene: 5. The CDR3 length is 14 residues. Germline V lookup: CDR1 LGHNA, CDR2 YSLEER.

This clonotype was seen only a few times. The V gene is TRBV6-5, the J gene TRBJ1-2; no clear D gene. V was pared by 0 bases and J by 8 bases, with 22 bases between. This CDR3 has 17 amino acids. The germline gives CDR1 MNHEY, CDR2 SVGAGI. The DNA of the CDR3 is TGTGCCAGCAGTTACTCGATCCCAATTGTCGTAGGCGGAGGCTACACCTTC. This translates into CASSYSIPIVVGGGYTF.

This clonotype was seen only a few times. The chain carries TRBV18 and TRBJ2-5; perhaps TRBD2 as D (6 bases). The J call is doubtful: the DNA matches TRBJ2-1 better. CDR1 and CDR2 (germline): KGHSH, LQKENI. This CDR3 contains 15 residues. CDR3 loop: CASSPPGRGYNEQFF. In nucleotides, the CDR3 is TGTGCCAGCTCACCCCCGGGACGGGGGTACAATGAGCAGTTCTTC.

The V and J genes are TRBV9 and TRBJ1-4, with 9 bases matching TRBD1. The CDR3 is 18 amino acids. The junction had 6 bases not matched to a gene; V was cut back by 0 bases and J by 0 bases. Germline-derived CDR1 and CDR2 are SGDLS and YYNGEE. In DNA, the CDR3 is TGTGCCAGCAGCGTAGGAGGGGGACAGGGAGCAACTAATGAAAAACTGTTTTTT. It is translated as CASSVGGGQGATNEKLFF.

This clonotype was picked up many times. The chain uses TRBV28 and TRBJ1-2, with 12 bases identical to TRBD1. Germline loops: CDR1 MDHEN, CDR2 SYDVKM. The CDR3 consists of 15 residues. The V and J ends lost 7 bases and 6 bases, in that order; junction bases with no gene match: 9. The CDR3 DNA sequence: TGTGCCAGCAATAAACCGGGACAGGGGGCGGATGGCTACACCTTC. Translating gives CASNKPGQGADGYTF.

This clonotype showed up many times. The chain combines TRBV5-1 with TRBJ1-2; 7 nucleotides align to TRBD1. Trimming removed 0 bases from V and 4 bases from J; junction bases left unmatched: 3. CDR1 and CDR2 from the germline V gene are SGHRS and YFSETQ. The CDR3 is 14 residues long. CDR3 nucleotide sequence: TGCGCCAGCAGCTTGGAGGGACAGTCCTATGGCTACACCTTC. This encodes CASSLEGQSYGYTF.

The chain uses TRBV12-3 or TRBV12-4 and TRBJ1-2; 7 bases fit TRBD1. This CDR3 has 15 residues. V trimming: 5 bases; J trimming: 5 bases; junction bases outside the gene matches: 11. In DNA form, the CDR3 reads TGTGCCAGCAGTCCCCAAACGACAGGGATTTATGGCTACACCTTC. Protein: CASSPQTTGIYGYTF.

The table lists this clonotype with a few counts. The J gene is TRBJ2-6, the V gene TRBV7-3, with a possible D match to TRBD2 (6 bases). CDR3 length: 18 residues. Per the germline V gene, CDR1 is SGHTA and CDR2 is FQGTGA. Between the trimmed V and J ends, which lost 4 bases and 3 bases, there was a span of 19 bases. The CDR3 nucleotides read TGTGCCAGCAGCTCCTCCGGCGGGGTTTTCTTTGGGGCCAACGTCCTGACTTTC. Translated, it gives CASSSSGGVFFGANVLTF.

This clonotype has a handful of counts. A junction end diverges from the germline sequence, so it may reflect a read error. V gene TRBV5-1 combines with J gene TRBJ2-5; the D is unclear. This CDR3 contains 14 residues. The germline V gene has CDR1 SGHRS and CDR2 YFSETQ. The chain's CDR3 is CASSLLLTKEIQYF. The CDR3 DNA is TGCGCCAGCAGCTTGCTTCTAACCAAAGAGATCCAGTACTTC.